This T cell receptor (beta chain) originates from a study of cytomegalovirus exposure and HLA in healthy donors. Study results and caveats: In vitro data verified three CMV-associated chains as specific for CMV antigens. A link between a missense DCLRE1C variant and TCR beta V- and J-gene trimming emerged from a later analysis.

Trimming took 5 bases from V and 9 from J, leaving 14 bases between them. Germline CDR1 and CDR2: SGHAT and FQNNGV. The CDR3 has 12 amino acids. Details on this clone: The antigen is unknown.

In the PCR, 60 Vbeta and 13 Jbeta primers were used. Assay used: immunoSEQ multiplex PCR; TCRdb lists only in-frame clones, some missing. The table has around 100,000 clones, roughly 78% seen once. The chain joins TRBV11-2 to TRBJ2-7; a weak D match, TRBD2 (7 bases). The source is a male donor in good health and CMV-seropositive. Sequencing was carried out using PBMCs. CDR3 in DNA: TGTGCCAGCAGCCCCATAGGGGGGGGGCAGTACTTC. Translated: CASSPIGGGQYF. The full variable domain, rest sourced from reference TRBV11-2 and TRBJ2-7, is EAGVAQSPRYKIIEKRQSVAFWCNPISGHATLYWYQQILGQGPKLLIQFQNNGVVDDSQLPKDRFSAERLKGVDSTLKIQPAKLEDSAVYLCASSPIGGGQYFGPGTRLTVT.